The entry that follows covers one TCR beta chain sequence. The record originates from a study of blood T cell repertoires in COVID-19. Deletions cut 0 bases from V and 0 bases from J, with 3 bases between. From germline, CDR1 is SGDLS and CDR2 YYNGEE. The CDR3 extends over 13 amino acids. Data came from immunoSEQ multiplex PCR; TCRdb stores just in-frame clones and leaves some out. The data hold roughly 280,000 clones, with about 87% observed a single time. The study drew participants aged about 18 to 95 years from some 23 US areas. Participants were placed into cohorts based on the clinical history they reported.

The V and J genes are TRBV9 and TRBJ1-1; D not resolved. Sequencing used PBMCs or T cells enriched from blood (not recorded which). This clonotype originated in a woman aged 50 to 60 who had recovered from COVID-19. The CDR3: CASSVDMNTEAFF. In DNA, the CDR3 is TGTGCCAGCAGCGTAGATATGAACACTGAAGCTTTCTTT.